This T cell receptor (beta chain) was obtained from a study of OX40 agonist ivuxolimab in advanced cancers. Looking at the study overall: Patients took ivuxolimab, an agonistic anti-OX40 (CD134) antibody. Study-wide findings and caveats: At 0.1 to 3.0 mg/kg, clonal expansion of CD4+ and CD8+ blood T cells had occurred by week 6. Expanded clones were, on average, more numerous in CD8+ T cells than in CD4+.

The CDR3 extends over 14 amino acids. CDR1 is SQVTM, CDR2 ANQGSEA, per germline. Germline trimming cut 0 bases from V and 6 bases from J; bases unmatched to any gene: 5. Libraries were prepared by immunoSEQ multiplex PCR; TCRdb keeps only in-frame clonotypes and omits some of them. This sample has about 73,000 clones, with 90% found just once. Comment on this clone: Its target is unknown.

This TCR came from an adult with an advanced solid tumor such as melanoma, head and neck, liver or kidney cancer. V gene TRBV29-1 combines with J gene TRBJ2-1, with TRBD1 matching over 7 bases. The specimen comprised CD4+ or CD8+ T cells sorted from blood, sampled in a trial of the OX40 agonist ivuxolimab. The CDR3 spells CSVEEGAGGNEQFF. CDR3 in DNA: TGCAGCGTTGAAGAAGGGGCAGGGGGCAATGAGCAGTTCTTC.